The 18 T cell receptor beta chains listed next were all sequenced from one sample in a study of OX40 agonist ivuxolimab in advanced cancers. Measured with immunoSEQ multiplex PCR; TCRdb has only the in-frame clones, and not every one. The repertoire holds around 40,000 clones, with about 83% as singletons. Sequencing used CD4+ or CD8+ T cells sorted from blood, obtained in a trial of the OX40 agonist ivuxolimab. The receptor source for this set is an adult with an advanced solid tumor such as melanoma, head and neck, liver or kidney cancer.

The V gene is TRBV7-9, the J gene TRBJ2-2; D not resolved. CDR1 is SEHNR, CDR2 FQNEAQ, per germline (reference sequence). This CDR3 has 10 amino acids. V was pared by 4 bases and J by 6 bases, with 0 bases between. CDR3 region: CASSSGELFF. The DNA of the CDR3 is TGTGCCAGCAGCTCCGGGGAGCTGTTTTTT.

The V call is TRBV15, the J call TRBJ2-5; D might be TRBD1 or TRBD2, each matching 6 bases. The V end was cut by 8 bases, the J end by 5 bases, with 21 bases between. The germline V gene encodes CDR1 LNHNV and CDR2 YYDKDF (reference sequence). This CDR3 is built from 15 residues. This CDR3 reads CATGRGPRTSETQYF. Here the CDR3 DNA reads TGTGCCACCGGACGGGGGCCCAGGACATCTGAGACCCAGTACTTC. Using reference TRBV15 and TRBJ2-5 for the parts outside the CDR3, the full variable domain is DAMVIQNPRYQVTQFGKPVTLSCSQTLNHNVMYWYQQKSSQAPKLLFHYYDKDFNNEADTPDNFQSRRPNTSFCFLDIRSPGLGDTAMYLCATGRGPRTSETQYFGPGTRLLVL.

The rearrangement joins TRBV6-1 to TRBJ2-7; no firm D call. V dropped 2 bases and J dropped 7 bases, with 6 bases sitting between them. This CDR3 contains 11 residues. In germline, CDR1 is MNHNS, CDR2 SASEGT. CDR3 sequence reads: CASSEPREQYF. Written as DNA, the CDR3 is TGTGCCAGCAGTGAACCTAGGGAGCAGTACTTC.

This chain uses TRBV7-9 with TRBJ2-2; 8 bases fit TRBD2. The CDR3 is made up of 17 amino acids. Germline V CDR1 and CDR2: SEHNR, FQNEAQ (reference sequence). V trimming: 5 bases; J trimming: 1 base; junction bases outside the gene matches: 9. In DNA form, the CDR3 reads TGTGCCAGCAGCCCAAAAACTAGCGGAGGGAACACCGGGGAGCTGTTTTTT. It encodes CASSPKTSGGNTGELFF.

CDR3 bases: TGTGCCAGCAGTTACACTGACAGTGGCACTGAAGCTTTCTTT. Its translation: CASSYTDSGTEAFF. The rearrangement links TRBV6-5 to TRBJ1-1; D may be TRBD1 (5 bases). Trimming removed 2 bases at V and 4 bases at J, with 11 bases between. This CDR3 region has 14 residues. Germline V gives CDR1 MNHEY, CDR2 SVGAGI.

The V and J genes are TRBV19 and TRBJ2-7; TRBD1 matches 7 bases. Germline V gene sequence: CDR1 LNHDA, CDR2 SQIVND (reference sequence). With V trimmed by 9 bases and J by 0 bases, 5 bases remained unmatched. The CDR3 spans 13 residues. Here the CDR3 reads CASRGQNSYEQYF. The CDR3 bases are TGTGCCAGCCGGGGACAGAACTCCTACGAGCAGTACTTC.

This clone was observed a handful of times. V gene TRBV5-6 combines with J gene TRBJ2-2, with 8 bases identical to TRBD1. Germline loops: CDR1 SGHDT, CDR2 YYEEEE. Trimming took 0 bases from V and 1 from J; bases not matched to a gene: 5. The CDR3 extends over 17 amino acids. The CDR3 bases are TGTGCCAGCAGCTTGGAAGACAGGGGTTTGAACACCGGGGAGCTGTTTTTT. Amino acids: CASSLEDRGLNTGELFF.

This rearrangement joins TRBV4-1 to TRBJ1-6; D call uncertain. Trimming removed 4 bases at V and 0 bases at J, with 10 bases between. Germline V CDR1 and CDR2: MGHRA, YSYEKL. This CDR3 is built from 16 residues. The chain's CDR3 is CASSLTRSSYNSPLHF. The CDR3 DNA reads as TGCGCCAGCAGCCTCACCCGAAGCTCCTATAATTCACCCCTCCACTTT.

The chain uses TRBV28 and TRBJ1-1; D remains ambiguous. The CDR3 spans 14 residues. The germline V and J ends were trimmed by 7 bases and 7 bases, with 19 bases remaining between them. The V gene's germline CDR1 is MDHEN and CDR2 SYDVKM. The CDR3: CASKSRAETLEAFF. The CDR3 DNA follows: TGTGCCAGCAAAAGTAGGGCAGAAACACTTGAAGCTTTCTTT.

The J gene is TRBJ2-3, the V gene TRBV5-3, with TRBD2 matching 13 bases. TRBV5-3 has ORF status, its function being uncertain. The CDR3 extends over 18 amino acids. The junction had 11 bases not matched to a gene; V was cut back by 5 bases and J by 2 bases. CDR3 sequence: CARRQSPGLAGSTDTQYF. CDR3 bases: TGTGCCAGAAGACAATCCCCGGGACTAGCGGGGTCCACAGATACGCAGTATTTT.

V is TRBV29-1 and J is TRBJ2-1, with 16 bases aligning to TRBD2. Per the germline V gene, CDR1 is SQVTM and CDR2 is ANQGSEA. J was trimmed by 3 bases and V by 6 bases; bases with no gene match: 11. This CDR3 has 18 amino acids. The CDR3 nucleotides are TGCAGCGTAGGGACTAGCGGGGGGGCCGCGCGTGGCTACAATGAGCAGTTCTTC. Its protein is CSVGTSGGAARGYNEQFF.

This clone was seen a few times. The chain employs TRBV7-9 and TRBJ2-2; tentatively, D is TRBD1 (6 bases). This CDR3 is 11 amino acids long. Trimming took off 5 bases at V and 11 bases at J, with 9 bases between the two ends. Germline CDR1 reads SEHNR; CDR2 reads FQNEAQ (reference sequence). The CDR3: CASSNRVELFF. The CDR3 nucleotides read TGTGCCAGCAGCAACAGGGTTGAGCTGTTTTTT.

The CDR3 protein is CASSPRVSNYGYTF. CDR3 nucleotide sequence: TGTGCCAGCAGCCCCAGGGTCTCTAACTATGGCTACACCTTC. J is TRBJ1-2 and V is TRBV4-2; TRBD1 might be the D (5 bases). CDR1 and CDR2 from the germline V gene are LGHNA and YNFKEQ. The germline V and J ends were trimmed by 4 bases and 0 bases, with 9 bases remaining between them. The CDR3 length is 14 residues.

J is TRBJ2-1 and V is TRBV7-6; 10 bases agree with TRBD2. Germline V gene lookup returns CDR1 SGHVS and CDR2 FNYEAQ. With 2 bases clipped from V and 9 bases from J, the junction kept 13 bases outside the gene matches. This CDR3 comprises 17 residues. Written as DNA, the CDR3 is TGTGCCAGCAGCTTAAATCTGGCGCTAGCGGGAGAGCTTGAGCAGTTCTTC. Residues: CASSLNLALAGELEQFF.

The CDR3 spells CASRTGAAEQYF. CDR3 coding DNA: TGTGCCAGCAGGACAGGGGCGGCCGAGCAGTACTTC. The chain joins TRBV6-1 to TRBJ2-7; TRBD1 aligns across 8 bases. CDR1 is MNHNS and CDR2 is SASEGT in the germline V gene. J gave up 6 bases and V 6 bases, and 4 bases lay outside the gene matches. CDR3 length: 12 residues.

This chain links TRBV10-3 with TRBJ1-1, with D unclear. Germline CDR1 ENHRY, CDR2 SYGVKD. This CDR3 region has 13 residues. V lost 2 bases and J lost 2, with 6 bases in between. Here the CDR3 reads CAISEETNTEAFF. CDR3 bases: TGTGCCATCAGTGAGGAAACAAACACTGAAGCTTTCTTT.

V and J are TRBV7-9 and TRBJ2-3; D ambiguous. Germline V gene data show CDR1 as SEHNR and CDR2 as FQNEAQ (reference sequence). The CDR3 sequence is 14 residues long. Trimming left V 3 bases short and J 2 bases short, with 9 bases between. CDR3 loop: CASSLGLITDTQYF. The DNA for the CDR3 is TGTGCCAGCAGCTTGGGTCTCATCACAGATACGCAGTATTTT.

This clone was seen only once. The V call is TRBV19, the J call TRBJ2-2; 9 bases line up with TRBD1. CDR1 and CDR2 (germline): LNHDA, SQIVND (reference sequence). The CDR3 is 12 residues long. With 11 bases clipped from V and 5 bases from J, the junction kept 3 bases outside the gene matches. The CDR3 DNA sequence: TGTGCCGCGGACAGGGGAACCGGGGAGCTGTTTTTT. This gives the protein CAADRGTGELFF. Full variable domain (rest looked up from reference TRBV19 and TRBJ2-2): DGGITQSPKYLFRKEGQNVTLSCEQNLNHDAMYWYRQDPGQGLRLIYYSQIVNDFQKGDIAEGYSVSREKKESFPLTVTSAQKNPTAFYLCAADRGTGELFFGEGSRLTVL.